A single sample gave rise to the 20 T cell receptor beta chains below, sequenced in a study of metastatic and nonmetastatic thyroid tumors. Among the patients, none had received any treatment before thyroid surgery. MiXCR re-clonotyped the PCR reads for TCRdb. The sample yields more than 50,000 clones, 20% to 25% seen once. Specimen: blood. These receptors came from a female donor with papillary thyroid cancer or a benign thyroid nodule (not recorded which). Some clones in this sample may be carry-over from other donors' samples.

At least ten counts were recorded for this clone. The chain links TRBV15 to TRBJ2-7; 8 bases map to TRBD1. The CDR3 sequence is 13 residues long. V lost 4 bases to trimming and J lost 3 bases; unmatched junction nucleotides: 2. CDR1 is LNHNV, CDR2 YYDKDF, per germline (reference sequence). This CDR3 reads CATSMGQDYEQYF. The CDR3 DNA reads TGTGCCACCAGCATGGGACAGGACTACGAGCAGTACTTC.

This clone was counted many times. J is TRBJ2-1 and V is TRBV20-1; 9 bases map to TRBD2. The CDR3 length is 16 residues. Germline values: CDR1 DFQATT, CDR2 SNEGSKA (reference sequence). The V gene end was trimmed by 0 bases and the J gene end by 4 bases; junction bases not matched to a gene: 7. CDR3 coding DNA: TGCAGTGCTAGAGATCGGGGCGGGAGGGCTTACAATGAGCAGTTCTTC. Protein sequence: CSARDRGGRAYNEQFF.

This clone came up many times. The chain uses TRBV11-2 and TRBJ1-1, with D unclear. This CDR3 has 14 residues. The germline V gene has CDR1 SGHAT and CDR2 FQNNGV. The germline V and J ends were trimmed by 0 bases and 6 bases, with 11 bases remaining between them. The CDR3 here is CASSLDAIGPEAFF. The CDR3 DNA follows: TGTGCCAGCAGCTTAGACGCAATAGGTCCTGAAGCTTTCTTT. Full variable domain (rest looked up from reference TRBV11-2 and TRBJ1-1): EAGVAQSPRYKIIEKRQSVAFWCNPISGHATLYWYQQILGQGPKLLIQFQNNGVVDDSQLPKDRFSAERLKGVDSTLKIQPAKLEDSAVYLCASSLDAIGPEAFFGQGTRLTVV.

In this sample, this clone turned up many times. In the same sample, other DNA sequences code for this CDR3. V usage is TRBV5-6 and J usage is TRBJ1-1; D uncertain. Germline lookup yields CDR1 SGHDT and CDR2 YYEEEE. CDR3 length: 12 residues. V lost 2 bases and J 1 base, leaving 3 bases between the germline ends. The CDR3 DNA sequence: TGTGCCAGCAGCTTTGGGAACACTGAAGCTTTCTTT. Translating gives CASSFGNTEAFF.

This clone was seen at least ten times. The V call is TRBV12-3 or TRBV12-4, the J call TRBJ2-4; TRBD2 matches 11 bases. The ends lost 7 bases at V and 6 bases at J; junction bases unmatched: 5. The CDR3 has 14 amino acids. CDR3 bases: TGTGCCAGCACCAAACTAGCGGGGGCAAACATTCAGTACTTC. It yields the protein CASTKLAGANIQYF.

This clone was seen repeatedly, ten times or more. This CDR3 reads CAWRRQTGELFF. In DNA form, the CDR3 reads TGTGCCTGGAGAAGGCAAACCGGGGAGCTGTTTTTT. The rearrangement joins TRBV30 to TRBJ2-2; the D is unclear. Germline V gene sequence: CDR1 GTSNPN, CDR2 SVGIG (reference sequence). The CDR3 has 12 residues. V was clipped by 3 bases and J by 5 bases, with 7 bases between them.

This clone was seen a handful of times. A much larger clone is a single base away; this may be a read error. This sequence joins TRBV28 and TRBJ1-2, with a tentative D call TRBD1 (5 bases). The germline gives CDR1 MDHEN, CDR2 SYDVKM. V lost 8 bases to trimming and J lost 3 bases, with 10 bases between them. This CDR3 is built from 12 residues. CDR3 coding DNA: TGTGCCAGCGTGGGGGGGGACTATGGCTACACCTTC. This codes for CASVGGDYGYTF.

The table lists this clone with many counts. DNA for the CDR3: TGTGCCAGCAGTGATATTGTAGGGGCAGCTGCGCCCCAGCATTTT. It specifies CASSDIVGAAAPQHF. The chain has TRBV2 and TRBJ1-5; perhaps TRBD1 as D (5 bases). The CDR3 extends over 15 amino acids. Germline values: CDR1 SNHLY, CDR2 FYNNEI. V was shortened by 3 bases and J by 9 bases, with 18 bases between the two germline ends.

The table lists this clone with many counts. The chain has TRBV20-1 and TRBJ2-3; 8 bases align to TRBD1. V was clipped by 2 bases and J by 4 bases; unmatched bases: 11. The CDR3 spans 16 residues. Germline loops: CDR1 DFQATT, CDR2 SNEGSKA (reference sequence). DNA of the CDR3: TGCAGTGCTAGATCCCATGACAGGGGAGATTCAGATACGCAGTATTTT. Residues: CSARSHDRGDSDTQYF.

This clone was seen at least ten times. The chain links TRBV12-5 to TRBJ2-7; a possible D gene is TRBD2 (7 bases). Germline V gives CDR1 LGHNT, CDR2 FRNRAP. The ends were cut back, 8 bases at V and 6 bases at J, with 23 bases in the middle. This CDR3 comprises 15 residues. CDR3 protein: CASHPQGREFCEQYF. In DNA form, the CDR3 reads TGTGCTAGTCATCCCCAGGGGCGGGAGTTTTGCGAGCAGTACTTC.

This clone was recorded many times. The V and J genes are TRBV12-3 or TRBV12-4 and TRBJ2-7; TRBD1 agrees at 9 bases. CDR3 length equals 15 residues. V was pared by 4 bases and J by 5 bases, with 9 bases of the junction left unmatched. DNA of the CDR3: TGTGCCAGCAGTTCCCGCGGACAGGGGCTAGACGAGCAGTACTTC. Amino acids: CASSSRGQGLDEQYF.

There are many counts of this clone. V is TRBV20-1 and J is TRBJ2-2, with 7 nucleotides matching TRBD1. Trimming cost V 1 base and J 1 base; bases outside gene matches: 9. The germline V gene has CDR1 DFQATT and CDR2 SNEGSKA (reference sequence). The CDR3 is 17 amino acids. The CDR3 nucleotides are TGCAGTGCTAGAGTCGTCTCGGGACAGAAGAACACCGGGGAGCTGTTTTTT. Translated, it gives CSARVVSGQKNTGELFF.

For this clone: One end of the junction varies from germline; a read error may be responsible. The chain links TRBV6-2 or TRBV6-3 to TRBJ2-2, with 13 bases matching TRBD2. Per germline, CDR1 MNHEY and CDR2 SVGEGT. This CDR3 has 20 amino acids. The DNA of the CDR3 is TGTGCCAGCAGTAGATTGACTAGCGGGAGGAGGGGGTATGTGGCCGGGGAGCCGTTTTTT. Amino acids: CASSRLTSGRRGYVAGEPFF.

This clone came up a few times. A much larger clone sits a single nucleotide away, making a read error possible. Other DNA sequences in the same sample also yield this CDR3. The chain links TRBV19 to TRBJ2-4; 7 positions agree with TRBD1. J lost 7 bases, V lost 8 bases, and 8 bases had no gene match. Germline V gene data show CDR1 as LNHDA and CDR2 as SQIVND (reference sequence). The CDR3 contains 13 residues. The CDR3 nucleotides are TGTGCCAGTCGCCCGGGACAGAAGAACATTCAGTACTTC. It translates to CASRPGQKNIQYF.

On this clone itself: It may be a read error: a sequence one base away is much more abundant. This chain joins TRBV5-4 and TRBJ2-7, with TRBD1 matching 7 bases. CDR3 length equals 14 residues. Germline assignment: CDR1 SGHNT and CDR2 YYREEE (reference sequence). The ends lost 6 bases at V and 1 base at J; junction bases unmatched: 7. The CDR3 is CASIQRQGSYEQYF. The CDR3 nucleotides read TGTGCCAGCATCCAACGACAGGGATCCTACGAGCAGTACTTC.

This clone was picked up many times. The rearrangement links TRBV20-1 to TRBJ2-3, with D perhaps matching TRBD1 (5 bases). The V gene's germline CDR1 is DFQATT and CDR2 SNEGSKA (reference sequence). CDR3 length: 15 amino acids. Trimming shortened V by 3 bases and J by 1 base, and 14 bases separated the two germline ends. The CDR3 coding sequence is TGCAGTGCTAGCTATCCCCCACAGGGCACAGATACGCAGTATTTT. Translated, it gives CSASYPPQGTDTQYF.

In the case of this clone: Mismatch with germline at one junction end may stem from a read error. The chain employs TRBV7-2 and TRBJ1-2; tentative D call: TRBD1 (5 bases). The CDR3 sequence is 15 residues long. Germline lookup yields CDR1 SGHTA and CDR2 FQGNSA. CDR3 DNA sequence: TGTGACAGCAGCGGGGGATGCGCATCCTTCTATGGCTACACCTTC. Translated, it gives CDSSGGCASFYGYTF.

This clone has at least ten counts. The J gene is TRBJ2-1, the V gene TRBV27; D might be TRBD1 (5 bases). The CDR3 totals 13 residues. Germline loops: CDR1 MNHEY, CDR2 SMNVEV (reference sequence). With 6 bases removed from V and 4 bases from J, the gap between germline ends came to 10 bases. The CDR3 loop reads CASSRQGYNEQFF. DNA for the CDR3: TGTGCCAGCAGCCGGCAGGGATACAATGAGCAGTTCTTC.

This clone was recorded at least ten times. The genes are TRBV30 and TRBJ2-3; no firm D call. The CDR3 is 11 residues long. Germline V lookup: CDR1 GTSNPN, CDR2 SVGIG (reference sequence). Trimming pared 4 bases from V and 5 bases from J, leaving 7 bases between. The CDR3 here is CAWTGRDTQYF. The CDR3 nucleotides are TGTGCCTGGACCGGTCGAGATACGCAGTATTTT.

At least ten counts were recorded for this clone. The chain employs TRBV5-5 and TRBJ1-1, with D uncertain. This CDR3 spans 13 amino acids. V lost 0 bases and J 8 bases, leaving 11 bases between the germline ends. Germline CDR1 reads SGHKS; CDR2 reads YYEKEE (reference sequence). The CDR3 protein is CASSLGHITEAFF. DNA for the CDR3: TGTGCCAGCAGCTTGGGACACATCACCGAAGCTTTCTTT.